A selection of T cell receptor beta chains follows, all from one sample in a study of lymphopenia after photon versus proton radiotherapy. Libraries were prepared by immunoSEQ multiplex PCR; TCRdb keeps only in-frame clonotypes and omits some of them. The sample consists of tens of thousands of clones, about 85% of them appearing once. The material sequenced was peripheral blood, taken from a patient treated with photon-based radiotherapy. The receptors here all came from a man in his forties with gastric cancer. Each CDR3 is given with its conserved first and last residue. Fields, in order: clone size, D gene, V gene, J gene, CDR3 DNA, CDR3 protein. The D gene is left open where the match is weak. Not every row has a clone size; where given, it reads once, few, many or a size class.

abundance: -
d_gene: TRBD1
v_gene: TRBV29-1
j_gene: TRBJ2-3
CDR3nt: TGCAGCGGCGGACAGGACCCCACAGATACGCAGTATTTT
CDR3aa: CSGGQDPTDTQYF

abundance: -
d_gene: TRBD1
v_gene: TRBV5-6
j_gene: TRBJ2-7
CDR3nt: TGTGCCAGCAGCTTGACAGGGGATACCTACGAGCAGTACTTC
CDR3aa: CASSLTGDTYEQYF

abundance: -
d_gene: TRBD1
v_gene: TRBV5-5
j_gene: TRBJ2-7
CDR3nt: TGTGCCAGCAGCAGACAGGGGGGTCCTTACGAGCAGTACTTC
CDR3aa: CASSRQGGPYEQYF

abundance: -
d_gene: TRBD2
v_gene: TRBV7-2
j_gene: TRBJ2-5
CDR3nt: TGTGCCAGCACGGGGGGATGGGAGACCCAGTACTTC
CDR3aa: CASTGGWETQYF

abundance: -
d_gene: -
v_gene: TRBV21-1
j_gene: TRBJ2-4
CDR3nt: TGTGCCAGCAGCAATCGCCATGAACTAGCCAAAAACATTCAGTACTTC
CDR3aa: CASSNRHELAKNIQYF

abundance: -
d_gene: TRBD1
v_gene: TRBV7-2
j_gene: TRBJ2-1
CDR3nt: TGTGCCAGCAGCTTAGCGGACAGGGGGCGGCAGTTCTTC
CDR3aa: CASSLADRGRQFF

abundance: -
d_gene: -
v_gene: TRBV4-2
j_gene: TRBJ2-1
CDR3nt: TGTGCCAGCAGCCACCCGGGGTACAATGAGCAGTTCTTC
CDR3aa: CASSHPGYNEQFF

abundance: -
d_gene: -
v_gene: TRBV30
j_gene: TRBJ1-1
CDR3nt: TGTGCCTGGAGTTTAGGCAGCACTGAAGCTTTCTTT
CDR3aa: CAWSLGSTEAFF

abundance: -
d_gene: -
v_gene: TRBV4-1
j_gene: TRBJ2-7
CDR3nt: TGCGCCAGCAGCCAAACCTCTGGGGCCTACGAGCAGTACTTC
CDR3aa: CASSQTSGAYEQYF

abundance: -
d_gene: -
v_gene: TRBV6-6
j_gene: TRBJ1-2
CDR3nt: TGTGCCAGCAGTTACTTTGGGGGGGACCGCCATGGCTACACCTTC
CDR3aa: CASSYFGGDRHGYTF

abundance: -
d_gene: -
v_gene: TRBV7-7
j_gene: TRBJ2-5
CDR3nt: TGTGCCAGCAGCCTCTTGGGGAAGCAAGAGACCCAGTACTTC
CDR3aa: CASSLLGKQETQYF

abundance: -
d_gene: -
v_gene: TRBV19
j_gene: TRBJ2-2
CDR3nt: TGTGCCAGTAGGGGGGGGCAGGGCCCCACCGGGGAGCTGTTTTTT
CDR3aa: CASRGGQGPTGELFF

abundance: -
d_gene: TRBD1
v_gene: TRBV10-3
j_gene: TRBJ1-1
CDR3nt: TGTGCCATCAACAGGGGTGGGGACACTGAAGCTTTCTTT
CDR3aa: CAINRGGDTEAFF

abundance: -
d_gene: -
v_gene: TRBV5-5
j_gene: TRBJ1-3
CDR3nt: TGTGCCAGCAGCTTGGAAGCTATTATCTCTGGAAACACCATATATTTT
CDR3aa: CASSLEAIISGNTIYF

abundance: once
d_gene: -
v_gene: TRBV7-2
j_gene: TRBJ1-2
CDR3nt: TGTGCCAGCATCGACAGAAACTATGGCTACACCTTC
CDR3aa: CASIDRNYGYTF

abundance: -
d_gene: -
v_gene: TRBV7-9
j_gene: TRBJ2-2
CDR3nt: TGTGCCAGCAGCTTAGGTCCCATCGGGGAGCTGTTTTTT
CDR3aa: CASSLGPIGELFF

abundance: -
d_gene: -
v_gene: TRBV14
j_gene: TRBJ2-7
CDR3nt: TGTGCCAGCAGCCCCCTCGCAGGGGTCAACTACGAGCAGTACTTC
CDR3aa: CASSPLAGVNYEQYF

abundance: -
d_gene: -
v_gene: TRBV4-1
j_gene: TRBJ1-1
CDR3nt: TGCGCCAGCAGCCAGGCATTTAGGGGGGACCCCGCGGGCACTGAAGCTTTCTTT
CDR3aa: CASSQAFRGDPAGTEAFF

abundance: -
d_gene: -
v_gene: TRBV2
j_gene: TRBJ2-1
CDR3nt: TGTGCCAGCAGTGTTGTTCCCAGAGGCTACAATGAGCAGTTCTTC
CDR3aa: CASSVVPRGYNEQFF

abundance: -
d_gene: TRBD2
v_gene: TRBV29-1
j_gene: TRBJ2-1
CDR3nt: TGCAGCGGGCTAGCGGGGGGGCAGTATAATGAGCAGTTCTTC
CDR3aa: CSGLAGGQYNEQFF

abundance: -
d_gene: -
v_gene: TRBV27
j_gene: TRBJ2-1
CDR3nt: TGTGCCAGCAGTTTTCGGGCGGAACCCGTTGGGGACAATGAGCAGTTCTTC
CDR3aa: CASSFRAEPVGDNEQFF

abundance: -
d_gene: -
v_gene: TRBV5-6
j_gene: TRBJ2-1
CDR3nt: TGTGCCAGCAGCTTTTCGGATGAGCAGTTCTTC
CDR3aa: CASSFSDEQFF

abundance: once
d_gene: TRBD2
v_gene: TRBV11-2
j_gene: TRBJ2-1
CDR3nt: TGTGCCAGCAGCGTCCTCCAAGCGGGGACCGGCAGAAATGAGCAGTTCTTC
CDR3aa: CASSVLQAGTGRNEQFF

abundance: -
d_gene: -
v_gene: TRBV2
j_gene: TRBJ1-4
CDR3nt: TGTGCCAGCAGTGAATCAGGGCATGCAACTAATGAAAAACTGTTTTTT
CDR3aa: CASSESGHATNEKLFF

abundance: -
d_gene: -
v_gene: TRBV5-4
j_gene: TRBJ1-1
CDR3nt: TGTGCCAGCAGCTTGGTTCCTAGTTTCGAAAAAGACACTGAAGCTTTCTTT
CDR3aa: CASSLVPSFEKDTEAFF

abundance: -
d_gene: -
v_gene: TRBV7-9
j_gene: TRBJ1-2
CDR3nt: TGTGCCAGCAGCTTGGACAGTTACGGCTACACCTTC
CDR3aa: CASSLDSYGYTF

abundance: -
d_gene: TRBD2
v_gene: TRBV4-2
j_gene: TRBJ2-5
CDR3nt: TGTGCCAGCAGCCAAGGGGATGGCAGGGAGGGGTACTTC
CDR3aa: CASSQGDGREGYF

abundance: -
d_gene: TRBD1
v_gene: TRBV30
j_gene: TRBJ2-2
CDR3nt: TGTGCCTGGAGCCGACAGGGGGCCGGGGAGCTGTTTTTT
CDR3aa: CAWSRQGAGELFF